This TCR beta chain was captured in a study of T cell changes during pregnancy in multiple sclerosis. The data were produced by immunoSEQ multiplex PCR, yet TCRdb's version contains in-frame clones alone and is incomplete. The profile covers about 58,000 clones, with less than 95% appearing a single time and approximately 0.49% taken by the ten largest. This CDR3 is built from 14 residues. Germline V gene data show CDR1 as LNHDA and CDR2 as SQIVND (reference sequence). V was trimmed by 9 bases and J by 2 bases, leaving 15 bases between them. This rearrangement joins TRBV19 to TRBJ2-3; a weak D match, TRBD1 (6 bases). The TCR was taken from a female donor in good health, enrolled as a control in a pregnancy study. This specimen was CD4+ T cells from peripheral blood mononuclear cells, taken after pregnancy. Here the CDR3 reads CASGPGHITDTQYF. CDR3 coding DNA: TGTGCCAGCGGCCCGGGACACATCACAGATACGCAGTATTTT. The variable domain in full, completed from reference TRBV19 and TRBJ2-3, reads DGGITQSPKYLFRKEGQNVTLSCEQNLNHDAMYWYRQDPGQGLRLIYYSQIVNDFQKGDIAEGYSVSREKKESFPLTVTSAQKNPTAFYLCASGPGHITDTQYFGPGTRLTVL.